What follows is one T cell receptor (beta chain) and its context. Its antigen is not known. The data were taken from a study of T cell responses to AZD1222 COVID-19 vaccine. Data came from immunoSEQ multiplex PCR; TCRdb stores just in-frame clones and leaves some out. The profile shows about 150,000 clones, 90% to 95% of them singletons. Whole-study results and caveats: In a largely white British group with more females than males, clonal diversity was possibly underestimated. No day 14 peak samples; only post-peak repertoires were characterized. Nearly half of spike-specific TCRs reportedly target unmutated variant regions.

Recipients boosted at about 4 weeks or about 12 weeks are pooled. Germline assignment: CDR1 MNHNS and CDR2 SASEGT. Trimming stripped 2 bases from V and 1 base from J, with 5 bases between. The CDR3 runs to 13 residues. This TCR was sampled from an adult who received the AZD1222 COVID-19 vaccine. The specimen comprised peripheral blood, sampled 28 days after the second AZD1222 dose. The V and J genes are TRBV6-1 and TRBJ1-1, with D hard to call. CDR3 amino acids: CASSEHTNTEAFF. For the CDR3, the DNA is TGTGCCAGCAGTGAACACACGAACACTGAAGCTTTCTTT.